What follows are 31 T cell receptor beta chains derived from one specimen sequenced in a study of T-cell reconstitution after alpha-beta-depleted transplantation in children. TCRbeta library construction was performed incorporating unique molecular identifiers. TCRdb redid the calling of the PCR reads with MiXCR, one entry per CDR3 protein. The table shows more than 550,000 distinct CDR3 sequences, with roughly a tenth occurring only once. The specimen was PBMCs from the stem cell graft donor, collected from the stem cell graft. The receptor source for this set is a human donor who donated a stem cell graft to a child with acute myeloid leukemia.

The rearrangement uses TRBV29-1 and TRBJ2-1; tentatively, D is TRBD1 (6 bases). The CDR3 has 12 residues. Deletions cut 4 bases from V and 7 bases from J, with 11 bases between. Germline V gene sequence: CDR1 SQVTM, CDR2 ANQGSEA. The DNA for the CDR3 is TGCAGCGTTGCAGGGGTTACTAATGAGCAGTTCTTC. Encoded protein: CSVAGVTNEQFF.

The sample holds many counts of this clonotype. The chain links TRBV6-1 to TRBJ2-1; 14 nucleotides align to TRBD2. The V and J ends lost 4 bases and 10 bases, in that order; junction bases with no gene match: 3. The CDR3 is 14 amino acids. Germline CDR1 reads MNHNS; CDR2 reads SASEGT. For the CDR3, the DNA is TGTGCCAGCAGTGGGACTAGCGGGAGGAACGAGCAGTTCTTC. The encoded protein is CASSGTSGRNEQFF.

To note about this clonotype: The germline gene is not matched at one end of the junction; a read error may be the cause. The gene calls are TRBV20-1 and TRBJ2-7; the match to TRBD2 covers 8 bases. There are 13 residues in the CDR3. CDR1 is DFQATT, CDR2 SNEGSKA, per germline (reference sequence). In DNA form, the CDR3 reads TGCAGTGTTAGACTAGCGAGAGTGGGCGAGCAGTACTTC. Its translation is CSVRLARVGEQYF.

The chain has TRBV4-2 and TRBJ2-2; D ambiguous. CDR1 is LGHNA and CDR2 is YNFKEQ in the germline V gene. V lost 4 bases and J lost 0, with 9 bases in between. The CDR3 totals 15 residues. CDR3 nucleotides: TGTGCCAGCAGCCTAGAACGGACGAACACCGGGGAGCTGTTTTTT. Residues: CASSLERTNTGELFF.

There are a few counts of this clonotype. CDR3 protein: CATNRQAGQPQHF. CDR3 coding DNA: TGTGCCACCAATAGACAGGCGGGTCAGCCCCAGCATTTT. This sequence joins TRBV12-3 or TRBV12-4 and TRBJ1-5; a weak D match, TRBD1 (6 bases). Trimming removed 10 bases from V and 6 bases from J, with 16 bases in between. The CDR3 covers 13 residues.

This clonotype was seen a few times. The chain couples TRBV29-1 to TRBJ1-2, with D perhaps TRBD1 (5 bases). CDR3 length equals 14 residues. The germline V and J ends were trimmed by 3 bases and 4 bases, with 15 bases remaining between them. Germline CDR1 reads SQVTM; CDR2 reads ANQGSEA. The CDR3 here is CSVDRGVGTYGYTF. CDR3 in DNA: TGCAGCGTTGATCGGGGCGTTGGTACCTATGGCTACACCTTC. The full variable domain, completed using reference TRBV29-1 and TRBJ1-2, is SAVISQKPSRDICQRGTSLTIQCQVDSQVTMMFWYRQQPGQSLTLIATANQGSEATYESGFVIDKFPISRPNLTFSTLTVSNMSPEDSSIYLCSVDRGVGTYGYTFGSGTRLTVV.

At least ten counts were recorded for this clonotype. This CDR3 is CASSSWTSDQETQYF. The DNA of the CDR3 is TGTGCCAGCAGCAGTTGGACTAGCGACCAAGAGACCCAGTACTTC. The chain couples TRBV14 to TRBJ2-5; TRBD2 agrees at 9 bases. Losses at the gene ends were 5 bases for V and 0 bases for J; bases not matched to a gene: 4. The V gene's germline CDR1 is SGHDN and CDR2 FVKESK. The CDR3 spans 15 residues.

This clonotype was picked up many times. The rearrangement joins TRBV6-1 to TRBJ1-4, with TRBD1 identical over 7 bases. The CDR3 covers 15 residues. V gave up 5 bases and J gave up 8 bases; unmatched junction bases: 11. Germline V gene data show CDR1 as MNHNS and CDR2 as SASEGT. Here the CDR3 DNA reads TGTGCCAGCAGTACCACACAGGGGCCGGGGGAAAAACTGTTTTTT. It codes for CASSTTQGPGEKLFF.

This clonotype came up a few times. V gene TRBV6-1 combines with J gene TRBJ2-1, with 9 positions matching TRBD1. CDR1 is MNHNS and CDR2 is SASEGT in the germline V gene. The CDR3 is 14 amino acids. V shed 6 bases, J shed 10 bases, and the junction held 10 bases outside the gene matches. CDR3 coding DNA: TGTGCCAGCAGCCGGGACAGGGTTTCGATGGAGCAGTTCTTC. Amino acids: CASSRDRVSMEQFF.

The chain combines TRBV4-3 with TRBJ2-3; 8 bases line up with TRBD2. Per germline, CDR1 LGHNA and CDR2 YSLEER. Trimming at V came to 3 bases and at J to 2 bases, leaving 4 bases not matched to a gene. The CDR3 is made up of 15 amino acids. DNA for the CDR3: TGCGCCAGCAGCCACACTAGCGGATCCACAGATACGCAGTATTTT. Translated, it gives CASSHTSGSTDTQYF.

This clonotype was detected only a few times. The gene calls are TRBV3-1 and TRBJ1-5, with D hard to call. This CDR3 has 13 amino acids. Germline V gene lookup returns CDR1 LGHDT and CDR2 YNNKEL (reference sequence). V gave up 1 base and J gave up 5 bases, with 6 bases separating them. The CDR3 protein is CASSQGTYQPQHF. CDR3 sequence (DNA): TGTGCCAGCAGCCAAGGAACCTATCAGCCCCAGCATTTT.

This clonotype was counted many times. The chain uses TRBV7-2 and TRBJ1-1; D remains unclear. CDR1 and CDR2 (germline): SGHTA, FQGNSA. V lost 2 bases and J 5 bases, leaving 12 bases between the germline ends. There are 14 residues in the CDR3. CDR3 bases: TGTGCCAGCAGCTTACGAGGGTGGCGAACTGAAGCTTTCTTT. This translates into CASSLRGWRTEAFF.

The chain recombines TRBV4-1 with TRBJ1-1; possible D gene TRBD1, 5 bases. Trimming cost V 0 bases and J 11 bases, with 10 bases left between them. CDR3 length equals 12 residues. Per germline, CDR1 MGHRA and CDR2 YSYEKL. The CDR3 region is CASSQEGVLAFF. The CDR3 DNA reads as TGCGCCAGCAGCCAAGAAGGGGTTTTGGCTTTCTTT.

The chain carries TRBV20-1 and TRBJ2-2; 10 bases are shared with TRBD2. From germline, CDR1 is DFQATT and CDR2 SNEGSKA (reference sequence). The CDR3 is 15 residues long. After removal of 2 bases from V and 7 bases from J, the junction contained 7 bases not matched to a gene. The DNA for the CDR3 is TGCAGTGCTAGAAAAGCGGGAGGGCCGGGCGGGGAGCTGTTTTTT. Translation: CSARKAGGPGGELFF.

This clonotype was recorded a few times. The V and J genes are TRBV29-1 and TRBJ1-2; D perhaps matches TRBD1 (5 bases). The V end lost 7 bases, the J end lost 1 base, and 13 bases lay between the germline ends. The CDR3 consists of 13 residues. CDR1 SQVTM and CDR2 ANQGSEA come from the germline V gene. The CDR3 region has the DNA TGCAGCGCCGCGGAGGGGCTTAACTATGGCTACACCTTC. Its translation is CSAAEGLNYGYTF.

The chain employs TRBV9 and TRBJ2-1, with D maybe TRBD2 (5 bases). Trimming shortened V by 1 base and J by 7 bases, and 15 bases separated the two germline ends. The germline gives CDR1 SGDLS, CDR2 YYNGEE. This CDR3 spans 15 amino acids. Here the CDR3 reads CASSVKDFLLNEQFF. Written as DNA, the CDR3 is TGTGCCAGCAGCGTAAAGGACTTCCTCCTTAATGAGCAGTTCTTC.

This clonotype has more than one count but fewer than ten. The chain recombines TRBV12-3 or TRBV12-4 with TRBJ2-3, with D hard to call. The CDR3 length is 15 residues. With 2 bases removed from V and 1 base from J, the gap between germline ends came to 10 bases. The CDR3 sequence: CASSLRRPGTDTQYF. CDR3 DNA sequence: TGTGCCAGCAGTTTACGGCGGCCTGGCACAGATACGCAGTATTTT.

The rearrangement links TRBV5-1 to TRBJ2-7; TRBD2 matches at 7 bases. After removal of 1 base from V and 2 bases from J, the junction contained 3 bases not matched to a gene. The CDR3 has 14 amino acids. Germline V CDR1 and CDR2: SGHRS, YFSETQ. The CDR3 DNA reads TGCGCCAGCAGCTTGACTAGCGCGACCTACGAGCAGTACTTC. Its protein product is CASSLTSATYEQYF.

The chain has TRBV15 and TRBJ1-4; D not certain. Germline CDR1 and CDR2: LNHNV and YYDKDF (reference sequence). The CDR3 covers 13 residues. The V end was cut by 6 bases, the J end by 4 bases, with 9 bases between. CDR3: CATRGKNNEKLFF. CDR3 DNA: TGTGCCACCAGGGGGAAGAATAATGAAAAACTGTTTTTT. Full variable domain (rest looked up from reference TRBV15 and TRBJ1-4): DAMVIQNPRYQVTQFGKPVTLSCSQTLNHNVMYWYQQKSSQAPKLLFHYYDKDFNNEADTPDNFQSRRPNTSFCFLDIRSPGLGDTAMYLCATRGKNNEKLFFGSGTQLSVL.

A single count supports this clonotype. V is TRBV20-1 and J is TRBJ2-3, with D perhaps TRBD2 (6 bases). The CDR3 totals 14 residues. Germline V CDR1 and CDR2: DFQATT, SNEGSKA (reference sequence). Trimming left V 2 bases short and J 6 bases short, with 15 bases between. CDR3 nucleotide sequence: TGCAGTGCTAGACACGGGAGTTTAGCGGATACGCAGTATTTT. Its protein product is CSARHGSLADTQYF.

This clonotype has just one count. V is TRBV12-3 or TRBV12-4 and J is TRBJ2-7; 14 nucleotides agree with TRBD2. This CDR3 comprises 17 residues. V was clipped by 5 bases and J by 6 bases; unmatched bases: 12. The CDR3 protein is CASSTRTSGRRLREQYF. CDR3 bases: TGTGCCAGCAGTACCCGGACTAGCGGGAGGCGCCTGCGCGAGCAGTACTTC.

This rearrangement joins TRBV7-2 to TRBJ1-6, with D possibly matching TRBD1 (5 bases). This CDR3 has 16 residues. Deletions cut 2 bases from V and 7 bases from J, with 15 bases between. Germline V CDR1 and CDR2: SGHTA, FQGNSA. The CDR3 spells CASSLSLQHRNSPLHF. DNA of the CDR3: TGTGCCAGCAGCTTAAGTTTACAGCACAGGAATTCACCCCTCCACTTT.

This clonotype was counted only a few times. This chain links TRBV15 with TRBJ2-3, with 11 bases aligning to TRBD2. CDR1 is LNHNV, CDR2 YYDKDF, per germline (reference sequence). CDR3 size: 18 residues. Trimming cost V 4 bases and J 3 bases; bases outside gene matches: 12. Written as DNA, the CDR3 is TGTGCCACCAGCAAAGGACGGGTAGCGGGAGGGCCTACAGATACGCAGTATTTT. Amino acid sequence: CATSKGRVAGGPTDTQYF.

The CDR3 loop reads CASSLRQGGKNIQYF. The CDR3 DNA follows: TGTGCCAGCAGCTTAAGACAGGGAGGCAAAAACATTCAGTACTTC. V usage is TRBV7-2 and J usage is TRBJ2-4, with D possibly TRBD1 on 7 matching bases. CDR3 length: 15 amino acids. Deletions cut 2 bases from V and 3 bases from J, with 11 bases between. CDR1 is SGHTA, CDR2 FQGNSA, per germline.

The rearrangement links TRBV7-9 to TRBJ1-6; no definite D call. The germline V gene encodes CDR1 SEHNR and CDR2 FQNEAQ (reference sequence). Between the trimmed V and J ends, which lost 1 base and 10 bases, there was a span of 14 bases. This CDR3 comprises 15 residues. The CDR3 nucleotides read TGTGCCAGCAGCTTAGGTGGTTCCGGGGAATCACCCCTCCACTTT. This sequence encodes CASSLGGSGESPLHF.

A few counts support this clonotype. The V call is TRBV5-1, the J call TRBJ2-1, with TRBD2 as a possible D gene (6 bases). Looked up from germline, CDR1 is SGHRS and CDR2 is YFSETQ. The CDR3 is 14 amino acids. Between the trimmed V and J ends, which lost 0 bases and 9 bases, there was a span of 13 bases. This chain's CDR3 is CASSLGRAWGEQFF. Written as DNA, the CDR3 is TGCGCCAGCAGCTTGGGGAGGGCCTGGGGTGAGCAGTTCTTC. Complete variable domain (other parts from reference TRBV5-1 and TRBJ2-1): KAGVTQTPRYLIKTRGQQVTLSCSPISGHRSVSWYQQTPGQGLQFLFEYFSETQRNKGNFPGRFSGRQFSNSRSEMNVSTLELGDSALYLCASSLGRAWGEQFFGPGTRLTVL.

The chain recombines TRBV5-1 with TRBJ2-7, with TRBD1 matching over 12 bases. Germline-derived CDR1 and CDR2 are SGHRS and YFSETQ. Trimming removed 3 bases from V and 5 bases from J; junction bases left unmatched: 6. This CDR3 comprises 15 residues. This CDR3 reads CASSWYGTGGHEQYF. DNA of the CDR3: TGCGCCAGCAGCTGGTACGGGACAGGGGGCCACGAGCAGTACTTC.

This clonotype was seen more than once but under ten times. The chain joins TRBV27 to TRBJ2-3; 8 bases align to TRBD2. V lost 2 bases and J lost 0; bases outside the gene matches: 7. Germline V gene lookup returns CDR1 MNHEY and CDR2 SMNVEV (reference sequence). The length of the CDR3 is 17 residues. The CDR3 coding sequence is TGTGCCAGCAGTTTAGCCCCAGCGGGAGCAAGCACAGATACGCAGTATTTT. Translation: CASSLAPAGASTDTQYF.

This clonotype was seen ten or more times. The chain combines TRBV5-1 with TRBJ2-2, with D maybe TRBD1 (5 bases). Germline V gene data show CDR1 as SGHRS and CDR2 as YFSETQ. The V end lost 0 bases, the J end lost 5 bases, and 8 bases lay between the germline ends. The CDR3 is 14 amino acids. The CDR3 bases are TGCGCCAGCAGCTTGGCGACAGTGACCGGGGAGCTGTTTTTT. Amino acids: CASSLATVTGELFF. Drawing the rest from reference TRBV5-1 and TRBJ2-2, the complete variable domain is KAGVTQTPRYLIKTRGQQVTLSCSPISGHRSVSWYQQTPGQGLQFLFEYFSETQRNKGNFPGRFSGRQFSNSRSEMNVSTLELGDSALYLCASSLATVTGELFFGEGSRLTVL.

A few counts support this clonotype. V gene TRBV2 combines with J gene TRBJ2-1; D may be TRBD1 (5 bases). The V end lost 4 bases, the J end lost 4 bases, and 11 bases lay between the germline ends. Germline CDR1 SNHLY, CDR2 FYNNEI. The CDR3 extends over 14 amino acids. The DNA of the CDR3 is TGTGCCAGCAGTGTATCAAGGGGTTACAATGAGCAGTTCTTC. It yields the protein CASSVSRGYNEQFF.

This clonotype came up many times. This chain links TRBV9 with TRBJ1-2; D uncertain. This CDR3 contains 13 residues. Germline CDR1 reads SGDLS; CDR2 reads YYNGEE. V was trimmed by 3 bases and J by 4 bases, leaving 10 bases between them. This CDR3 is CASSGVTSYGYTF. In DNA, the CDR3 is TGTGCCAGCAGCGGAGTTACCTCCTATGGCTACACCTTC.